The 30 T cell receptor beta chains in this list originate from one sample, sequenced in a study of blood T cell repertoires in COVID-19. Generated by immunoSEQ multiplex PCR, the TCRdb table keeps only in-frame clones and is missing some. The sample carries under 200,000 clones, 65% to 85% recorded once. The sequenced material came from peripheral blood. Receptor source: a woman older than 75 with acute or convalescent COVID-19.

The chain uses TRBV10-3 and TRBJ2-3, with 13 bases that match TRBD2. With 6 bases clipped from V and 0 bases from J, the junction kept 9 bases outside the gene matches. CDR3 size: 18 residues. CDR1 is ENHRY and CDR2 is SYGVKD in the germline V gene. The CDR3 nucleotides are TGTGCCATCAGAGCAAGACTAGCGGGGGGCCCTAGCACAGATACGCAGTATTTT. Translation gives CAIRARLAGGPSTDTQYF.

The rearrangement uses TRBV19 and TRBJ2-1; a weak D match, TRBD2 (7 bases). V lost 5 bases, J lost 7 bases, and 21 bases lay in between. From germline, CDR1 is LNHDA and CDR2 SQIVND (reference sequence). The CDR3 spans 16 residues. The CDR3 loop reads CASSERGGGSPNEQFF. The CDR3 DNA sequence: TGTGCCAGTAGTGAAAGGGGGGGCGGGAGCCCAAATGAGCAGTTCTTC. The full variable domain, completed using reference TRBV19 and TRBJ2-1, is DGGITQSPKYLFRKEGQNVTLSCEQNLNHDAMYWYRQDPGQGLRLIYYSQIVNDFQKGDIAEGYSVSREKKESFPLTVTSAQKNPTAFYLCASSERGGGSPNEQFFGPGTRLTVL.

This clone was seen only a few times. This sequence joins TRBV3-1 (or the pseudogene TRBV3-2) and TRBJ1-2; D call uncertain. Trimming left V 2 bases short and J 4 bases short, with 14 bases between. From germline, CDR1 is LGHDT and CDR2 YNNKEL (reference sequence). The CDR3 totals 15 residues. CDR3 nucleotides: TGTGCCAGCAGCCAATACAACAGAAGAATCTATGGCTACACCTTC. It is translated as CASSQYNRRIYGYTF.

This chain joins TRBV5-1 and TRBJ1-1; 10 positions agree with TRBD1. V was clipped by 0 bases and J by 6 bases; unmatched bases: 2. CDR3 length: 14 residues. The germline CDR1 and CDR2 sequences are SGHRS and YFSETQ. The CDR3 loop is CASSLGQGAPEAFF. The CDR3 DNA is TGCGCCAGCAGCTTGGGACAGGGGGCTCCTGAAGCTTTCTTT.

Notes on this clone: The sample contains more than one DNA sequence encoding this CDR3. This chain joins TRBV7-9 and TRBJ1-4, with 9 bases lining up with TRBD1. CDR3 length equals 14 residues. Trimming took 4 bases from V and 5 from J; bases not matched to a gene: 2. Germline V gene lookup returns CDR1 SEHNR and CDR2 FQNEAQ (reference sequence). DNA of the CDR3: TGTGCCAGCAGCTCAGGACAGGGGAATGAAAAACTGTTTTTT. It yields the protein CASSSGQGNEKLFF.

This clone appeared once. This chain links TRBV7-9 with TRBJ2-1; 9 positions match TRBD2. Germline CDR1 is SEHNR and CDR2 is FQNEAQ (reference sequence). The J segment lost 8 bases and the V segment lost 4 bases, leaving 6 bases of the junction unmatched. The length of the CDR3 is 14 residues. CDR3 sequence (DNA): TGTGCCAGCAGCTCTGGACTAGCGATCGATGAGCAGTTCTTC. Translated, it gives CASSSGLAIDEQFF.

This clone was observed a handful of times. The rearrangement uses TRBV7-6 and TRBJ2-1; TRBD2 matches 9 bases. This CDR3 is 18 amino acids long. Germline lookup yields CDR1 SGHVS and CDR2 FNYEAQ. J was trimmed by 3 bases and V by 4 bases; bases with no gene match: 13. DNA for the CDR3: TGTGCCAGCAGCTCGTTAGCGGGAGAATTTCAGAGCTACAATGAGCAGTTCTTC. Amino acid sequence: CASSSLAGEFQSYNEQFF.

The J gene is TRBJ2-1, the V gene TRBV7-3, with D perhaps TRBD2 (7 bases). This CDR3 is 16 amino acids long. V was cut by 2 bases and J by 6 bases, with 17 bases left in between. Germline values: CDR1 SGHTA, CDR2 FQGTGA. The CDR3 DNA follows: TGTGCCAGCAGCTTAGTTGGGGGGGCCCCTGGCAATGAGCAGTTCTTC. As protein: CASSLVGGAPGNEQFF.

This rearrangement joins TRBV6-6 to TRBJ1-1; a possible D gene is TRBD1 (6 bases). This CDR3 has 14 residues. V was cut by 5 bases and J by 3 bases, with 13 bases left in between. In germline, CDR1 is MNHNY, CDR2 SVGAGI (reference sequence). CDR3 protein: CASSQGTPYTEAFF. As DNA, the CDR3 is TGTGCCAGCAGTCAAGGGACACCTTACACTGAAGCTTTCTTT.

The chain joins TRBV18 to TRBJ2-4, with D uncertain. Germline V gives CDR1 KGHSH, CDR2 LQKENI. The CDR3 totals 15 residues. V lost 6 bases, J lost 0 bases, and 12 bases lay in between. This CDR3 reads CASSLDRLAKNIQYF. In DNA, the CDR3 is TGTGCCAGCTCTCTTGACCGACTAGCCAAAAACATTCAGTACTTC.

The rearrangement joins TRBV7-9 to TRBJ1-2; D ambiguous. This CDR3 is built from 11 residues. The V gene lost 4 bases and the J gene lost 4 bases, with 4 bases spanning the gap. Per germline, CDR1 SEHNR and CDR2 FQNEAQ (reference sequence). This chain's CDR3 is CASSSLYGYTF. The DNA of the CDR3 is TGTGCCAGCAGCTCACTCTATGGCTACACCTTC.

The rearrangement uses TRBV10-3 and TRBJ1-2; D might be TRBD1 (5 bases). V was cut by 0 bases and J by 3 bases, with 8 bases left in between. The CDR3 covers 14 residues. CDR1 and CDR2 from the germline V gene are ENHRY and SYGVKD. CDR3 loop: CAISESAGHYGYTF. The CDR3 bases are TGTGCCATCAGTGAGTCGGCAGGGCACTATGGCTACACCTTC.

The V call is TRBV18, the J call TRBJ1-2; D might be TRBD1 (5 bases). Trimming stripped 4 bases from V and 2 bases from J, with 11 bases between. The CDR3 length is 14 residues. Per germline, CDR1 KGHSH and CDR2 LQKENI. The CDR3 loop is CASSQRDGNYGYTF. CDR3 bases: TGTGCCAGCTCACAGCGGGACGGAAACTATGGCTACACCTTC.

The chain is built from TRBV6-6 and TRBJ2-3; D unresolved. Germline V lookup: CDR1 MNHNY, CDR2 SVGAGI (reference sequence). This CDR3 is 14 amino acids long. V was pared by 6 bases and J by 0 bases, with 10 bases between. CDR3 DNA: TGTGCCAGCAGCCCCGCAGTTAGCACAGATACGCAGTATTTT. The encoded protein is CASSPAVSTDTQYF.

V is TRBV19 and J is TRBJ1-1; 8 bases are a match to TRBD1. V trimming: 10 bases; J trimming: 7 bases; junction bases outside the gene matches: 11. The CDR3 is made up of 13 amino acids. Looked up from germline, CDR1 is LNHDA and CDR2 is SQIVND (reference sequence). The DNA of the CDR3 is TGTGCCACCGCCCCCAGGGGGCGGAGTGAAGCTTTCTTT. As protein: CATAPRGRSEAFF.

The CDR3 nucleotides are TGTGCCAGCAGTGCAGGGGTTTCGGTTTCACCCCTCCACTTT. Encoded protein: CASSAGVSVSPLHF. The rearrangement links TRBV25-1 to TRBJ1-6; a possible D gene is TRBD1 (6 bases). Germline V CDR1 and CDR2: MGHDK, SYGVNS. This CDR3 is built from 14 residues. V was trimmed by 4 bases and J by 9 bases, leaving 13 bases between them.

This chain joins TRBV9 and TRBJ1-2, with 8 bases fitting TRBD1. CDR1 is SGDLS, CDR2 YYNGEE, per germline. The CDR3 totals 13 residues. V lost 4 bases, J lost 4 bases, and 3 bases stayed unmatched. Here the CDR3 DNA reads TGTGCCAGCAGCCCCCAGGGGGCCTATGGCTACACCTTC. Its translation: CASSPQGAYGYTF.

The chain joins TRBV5-1 to TRBJ2-1; 7 bases are a match to TRBD2. Germline CDR1 reads SGHRS; CDR2 reads YFSETQ. The CDR3 spans 16 residues. The J segment lost 4 bases and the V segment lost 4 bases, leaving 11 bases of the junction unmatched. The CDR3 DNA reads TGCGCCAGCAGCGGAAAGGAGGGAGGGCCTTACAATGAGCAGTTCTTC. Its protein product is CASSGKEGGPYNEQFF.

There are a few counts of this clone. This chain connects TRBV3-1 (or the pseudogene TRBV3-2) to TRBJ1-2, with D tentatively TRBD1 (6 bases). This CDR3 is 15 amino acids long. The germline V gene has CDR1 LGHDT and CDR2 YNNKEL (reference sequence). V was clipped by 5 bases and J by 6 bases, with 19 bases between them. CDR3 protein: CASSYRDTGRDGYTF. In DNA, the CDR3 is TGTGCCAGCAGCTACCGGGACACCGGGAGGGATGGCTACACCTTC.

Here the CDR3 DNA reads TGTGCCAGCTCACCAACAGGCTCTGGGGCCAACGTCCTGACTTTC. Amino acids: CASSPTGSGANVLTF. The rearrangement links TRBV18 to TRBJ2-6, with D tentatively TRBD1 (5 bases). The CDR3 loop spans 15 amino acids. V was shortened by 2 bases and J by 0 bases, with 5 bases between the two germline ends. CDR1 and CDR2 (germline): KGHSH, LQKENI.

J is TRBJ1-1 and V is TRBV27, with D perhaps matching TRBD1 (5 bases). The V end lost 6 bases, the J end lost 3 bases, and 14 bases lay between the germline ends. This CDR3 has 14 amino acids. The germline gives CDR1 MNHEY, CDR2 SMNVEV (reference sequence). The CDR3 DNA reads as TGTGCCAGCAGCCCCGGACAAATTTACACTGAAGCTTTCTTT. Amino acids: CASSPGQIYTEAFF.

This chain uses TRBV7-2 with TRBJ2-1, with D perhaps matching TRBD2 (6 bases). This CDR3 comprises 16 residues. Per the germline V gene, CDR1 is SGHTA and CDR2 is FQGNSA. Trimming pared 5 bases from V and 1 base from J, leaving 15 bases between. The CDR3 DNA reads as TGTGCCAGCAGCCTAGGAGCGGGCGCTTCCTACAATGAGCAGTTCTTC. This sequence encodes CASSLGAGASYNEQFF.

This clone was observed once. The CDR3 spells CASRRQGSLESEQYF. The CDR3, as DNA: TGTGCCAGTAGGCGACAGGGGAGCTTGGAGTCCGAGCAGTACTTC. This chain uses TRBV19 with TRBJ2-7, with 8 bases matching TRBD1. Germline CDR1 reads LNHDA; CDR2 reads SQIVND (reference sequence). This CDR3 comprises 15 residues. J was trimmed by 6 bases and V by 6 bases; bases with no gene match: 13.

The J gene is TRBJ1-4, the V gene TRBV30, with no clear D. Germline CDR1 reads GTSNPN; CDR2 reads SVGIG (reference sequence). Trimming pared 2 bases from V and 7 bases from J, leaving 14 bases between. The CDR3 totals 14 residues. The CDR3 DNA reads as TGTGCCTGGAGTAAAAGCTGGCAGCGTGAAAAACTGTTTTTT. Its protein is CAWSKSWQREKLFF.

The chain joins TRBV13 to TRBJ2-3; TRBD2 agrees at 13 bases. Trimming removed 4 bases from V and 3 bases from J; junction bases left unmatched: 4. This CDR3 has 16 amino acids. Per the germline V gene, CDR1 is PRHDT and CDR2 is FYEKMQ (reference sequence). CDR3 DNA sequence: TGTGCCAGCAGCTCGGTACTAGCGGGAGGGACAGATACGCAGTATTTT. As protein: CASSSVLAGGTDTQYF.

There are a few counts of this clone. The chain employs TRBV4-3 and TRBJ2-1; 11 bases match TRBD1. With V trimmed by 0 bases and J by 5 bases, 3 bases remained unmatched. CDR1 and CDR2 from the germline V gene are LGHNA and YSLEER. This CDR3 contains 16 residues. The CDR3 DNA follows: TGCGCCAGCAGCCAAGATTGGGACAGGGGGGACAATGAGCAGTTCTTC. Its protein is CASSQDWDRGDNEQFF.

This chain uses TRBV3-1 (or the pseudogene TRBV3-2) with TRBJ2-7; D might be TRBD1 (7 bases). Germline V CDR1 and CDR2: LGHDT, YNNKEL (reference sequence). Deletions cut 5 bases from V and 4 bases from J, with 18 bases between. The CDR3 loop spans 15 amino acids. CDR3 sequence (DNA): TGTGCCAGCAGCTTCGCGGGACAGCCTCATTACGAGCAGTACTTC. Translating gives CASSFAGQPHYEQYF.

The rearrangement joins TRBV7-8 to TRBJ2-2; D gene unclear. The ends were cut back, 0 bases at V and 5 bases at J, with 10 bases in the middle. The CDR3 length is 15 residues. Germline CDR1 and CDR2: SGHVS and FQNEAQ. The CDR3 DNA reads TGTGCCAGCAGCTTAGCGTTGTCACGGACCGGGGAGCTGTTTTTT. It encodes CASSLALSRTGELFF.

The CDR3 DNA follows: TGTGCCAGCAGTTTTAGGACTAGCGGGGGGGCCTTGAACACCGGGGAGCTGTTTTTT. It translates to CASSFRTSGGALNTGELFF. The chain employs TRBV27 and TRBJ2-2, with 15 bases fitting TRBD2. Germline loops: CDR1 MNHEY, CDR2 SMNVEV (reference sequence). The CDR3 has 19 residues. With V trimmed by 3 bases and J by 1 base, 6 bases remained unmatched.

V and J are TRBV30 and TRBJ1-5; D unclear. The CDR3 runs to 14 residues. Germline CDR1 is GTSNPN and CDR2 is SVGIG (reference sequence). The germline V and J ends were trimmed by 0 bases and 2 bases, with 8 bases remaining between them. The CDR3, as DNA: TGTGCCTGGAGTGTCGGTCAGGGCAATCAGCCCCAGCATTTT. Its protein is CAWSVGQGNQPQHF.